This T cell receptor (beta chain) was identified in a study of shared clonotypes between healthy human individuals. Study-wide background: Those who served as donors were a couple of women and a few men between the ages of 18 and 49. CD8 memory received one plate per donor, CD8 naive two, CD4 memory three and CD4 naive three.

Measured with immunoSEQ multiplex PCR; TCRdb has only the in-frame clones, and not every one. Here the sample spans fewer than 800,000 clones, roughly nine tenths being singletons. V was trimmed by 10 bases and J by 8 bases, leaving 24 bases between them. This CDR3 has 15 residues. Per the germline V gene, CDR1 is SEHNR and CDR2 is FQNEAQ (reference sequence). In its sample, this clone was seen once. Cells designated naive CD8 were CD45RO-negative and were positively selected for CCR7, with terminally differentiated effector memory CD45RA+ cells excluded. Specimen: naive CD8+ T cells sorted from blood. The TCR comes from a man aged 25-45 years in good health. The gene calls are TRBV7-9 and TRBJ2-1; no clear D. The CDR3 loop is CATPLPNGQTDEQFF. CDR3 bases: TGTGCCACCCCTCTGCCCAACGGCCAGACCGATGAGCAGTTCTTC. Complete variable domain (other parts from reference TRBV7-9 and TRBJ2-1): DTGVSQNPRHKITKRGQNVTFRCDPISEHNRLYWYRQTLGQGPEFLTYFQNEAQLEKSRLLSDRFSAERPKGSFSTLEIQRTEQGDSAMYLCATPLPNGQTDEQFFGPGTRLTVL.